What follows are 21 T cell receptor beta chains derived from one specimen sequenced in a study of CXCR3-negative and CXCR3-positive naive CD8 T cells (dated by TCRdb to about 2019). The instrument given in TCRdb is NextSeq 550. The Human TCR Profiling Kit (MiLaboratory) was used to prepare UMI-labeled 5' RACE TRB cDNA libraries. TCRdb reprocessed the sequencing reads and holds a single record per CDR3 protein sequence, with no DNA. This sample's table carries around 47,000 distinct CDR3 sequences. Together, the top ten hold 14% to 15% of the sample. The specimen was memory CD8+ T cells from blood. The cell subset or site tag for this specimen amounts to: conventional CD8+ memory T cells (TMEM), sorted as controls. Receptor source: a human donor in good health. Some clones in this sample may be carry-over from other donors' samples.

The chain employs TRBV28 and TRBJ2-7; TCRdb picks TRBD1, but there is no DNA to check that call. The CDR3 covers 13 residues. Per germline, CDR1 MDHEN and CDR2 SYDVKM. CDR3 region: CASSFAQSYEQYF.

The chain uses TRBV15 and TRBJ2-1; TCRdb proposes TRBD1, but this gene call is untestable without DNA. Germline assignment: CDR1 LNHNV and CDR2 YYDKDF (reference sequence). The CDR3 runs to 16 residues. The CDR3 region is CATSIPGTENVNEQFF.

The V call is TRBV12-3 or TRBV12-4, the J call TRBJ2-7. This CDR3 has 12 amino acids. CDR3: CASSSAVYEQYF.

V gene TRBV29-1 combines with J gene TRBJ2-1; TCRdb indicates TRBD1, and absent DNA this call remains unverified. Germline loops: CDR1 SQVTM, CDR2 ANQGSEA. This CDR3 spans 15 amino acids. The CDR3 loop reads CSVDPSRGGFNEQFF.

The chain is built from TRBV15 and TRBJ1-6. Germline V gene lookup returns CDR1 LNHNV and CDR2 YYDKDF (reference sequence). The CDR3 totals 12 residues. The CDR3 reads CATSREDSPLHF.

The gene calls are TRBV6-4 and TRBJ2-3; the TRBD2 assignment by TCRdb is unverifiable without DNA. CDR1 and CDR2 (germline): MRHNA, SNTAGT. The CDR3 length is 14 residues. CDR3 amino acids: CASSASGGTDTQYF.

The chain links TRBV10-3 to TRBJ1-5; TCRdb outputs TRBD1, but without DNA this stays unchecked. The CDR3 runs 14 residues. From germline, CDR1 is ENHRY and CDR2 SYGVKD. The CDR3 reads CAISEAGGNQPQHF.

J is TRBJ2-1 and V is TRBV3-1; TCRdb's assignment of TRBD2 cannot be checked, as there is no DNA. The CDR3 consists of 17 residues. Germline V gene sequence: CDR1 LGHDT, CDR2 YNNKEL (reference sequence). This CDR3 reads CASRLTSGGATYNEQFF.

The V gene is TRBV7-9, the J gene TRBJ2-1. CDR3 length: 16 amino acids. The germline V gene encodes CDR1 SEHNR and CDR2 FQNEAQ (reference sequence). CDR3 protein: CASSLPVRSSYNEQFF.

The chain has TRBV5-1 and TRBJ1-1; TCRdb's D call, TRBD1, is unchecked because there is no DNA. This CDR3 comprises 17 residues. Looked up from germline, CDR1 is SGHRS and CDR2 is YFSETQ. CDR3 amino acids: CASSLGVGRGMDTEAFF. Based on the CDR3 plus reference TRBV5-1 and TRBJ1-1, the full variable domain is KAGVTQTPRYLIKTRGQQVTLSCSPISGHRSVSWYQQTPGQGLQFLFEYFSETQRNKGNFPGRFSGRQFSNSRSEMNVSTLELGDSALYLCASSLGVGRGMDTEAFFGQGTRLTVV.

This chain joins TRBV4-3 and TRBJ1-6; the TCRdb call, TRBD1, lacks DNA for checking. The CDR3 has 15 residues. The germline V gene encodes CDR1 LGHNA and CDR2 YSLEER. CDR3 in amino acids: CASSLGEGYNSPLHF.

This rearrangement joins TRBV29-1 to TRBJ2-2; lacking DNA, the TRBD1 call made by TCRdb goes unchecked. The CDR3 loop spans 13 amino acids. Germline lookup yields CDR1 SQVTM and CDR2 ANQGSEA. The CDR3 spells CSVVGGGTGELFF.

The CDR3 reads CSVGGDQAYPYEQYF. V gene TRBV29-1 combines with J gene TRBJ2-7; with no DNA, the TCRdb D assignment of TRBD1 cannot be verified. Per germline, CDR1 SQVTM and CDR2 ANQGSEA. The CDR3 is made up of 15 amino acids.

The chain carries TRBV6-2 or TRBV6-3 and TRBJ2-7. Germline V gene sequence: CDR1 MNHEY, CDR2 SVGEGT. The CDR3 loop spans 12 amino acids. CDR3 loop: CASSGGTYEQYF.

The CDR3: CASSLSGGGLYEQYF. The genes are TRBV7-6 and TRBJ2-7; TCRdb selects TRBD1, and the lack of DNA leaves this call unchecked. The V gene's germline CDR1 is SGHVS and CDR2 FNYEAQ. CDR3 length: 15 residues.

The chain is built from TRBV10-3 and TRBJ1-6; TCRdb returns TRBD1, unconfirmable since there is no DNA. This CDR3 comprises 14 residues. Per the germline V gene, CDR1 is ENHRY and CDR2 is SYGVKD. This CDR3 reads CAISEGTGVIPLHF.

The chain employs TRBV29-1 and TRBJ2-2; TCRdb calls TRBD2, which cannot be checked without DNA. The CDR3 sequence is 13 residues long. CDR1 and CDR2 from the germline V gene are SQVTM and ANQGSEA. CDR3 sequence reads: CSVSLAEAGELFF.

The chain carries TRBV4-3 and TRBJ2-7. This CDR3 has 14 residues. Per the germline V gene, CDR1 is LGHNA and CDR2 is YSLEER. CDR3 residues: CASSQVAGSYEQYF.

This chain uses TRBV20-1 with TRBJ2-3; without DNA, the TCRdb call of TRBD2 cannot be checked. The CDR3 is 19 residues long. Germline CDR1 is DFQATT and CDR2 is SNEGSKA (reference sequence). CDR3 sequence reads: CSARDVGLAGTENTDTQYF.

The chain has TRBV4-3 and TRBJ2-7; the D gene TCRdb calls, TRBD1, cannot be checked with no DNA. The CDR3 contains 15 residues. Per germline, CDR1 LGHNA and CDR2 YSLEER. The CDR3 spells CASSQGRGESYEQYF.

The J gene is TRBJ2-1, the V gene TRBV14; TCRdb's assignment of TRBD1 cannot be checked, as there is no DNA. Germline V gene sequence: CDR1 SGHDN, CDR2 FVKESK. This CDR3 is built from 15 residues. The CDR3 here is CASRVTGYPLTEQFF.